Shown below are 9 T cell receptor beta chains from a single sample sequenced in a study of blood T cell repertoires in COVID-19. The protocol was immunoSEQ multiplex PCR, while the TCRdb copy is restricted to in-frame clones and leaves out a portion. Among about 170,000 clones, over 80% were seen once, and the ten largest hold about 4.6%. The sample comprised PBMCs or T cells enriched from blood (not recorded which). The receptors originated from a woman between 45 and 60 years old who had recovered from COVID-19.

The V and J genes are TRBV7-8 and TRBJ2-7; 7 bases are shared with TRBD1. The V gene end was trimmed by 4 bases and the J gene end by 6 bases; junction bases not matched to a gene: 9. The CDR3 totals 14 residues. Germline CDR1 reads SGHVS; CDR2 reads FQNEAQ. CDR3 nucleotide sequence: TGTGCCAGCAGCTCAAGACAGGGAACCCCCGAGCAGTACGTC. This gives the protein CASSSRQGTPEQYV.

This chain uses TRBV25-1 with TRBJ1-3; maybe TRBD1 (6 bases). Germline V CDR1 and CDR2: MGHDK, SYGVNS. The CDR3 loop spans 15 amino acids. V dropped 3 bases and J dropped 2 bases, with 11 bases sitting between them. DNA for the CDR3: TGTGCCAGCAGTGACTTCACAGGGACTGGAAACACCATATATTTT. Its translation: CASSDFTGTGNTIYF.

With respect to this clone: Other DNA sequences in the same sample also yield this CDR3. The chain is built from TRBV18 and TRBJ1-2, with 9 bases identical to TRBD1. V lost 3 bases and J lost 5; bases outside the gene matches: 4. CDR3 length: 14 amino acids. CDR1 and CDR2 from the germline V gene are KGHSH and LQKENI. As DNA, the CDR3 is TGTGCCAGCTCACCCCGGGACAGGGTATATGGCTACACCTTC. Amino acid sequence: CASSPRDRVYGYTF. The complete variable domain, with remaining parts taken from reference TRBV18 and TRBJ1-2, reads NAGVMQNPRHLVRRRGQEARLRCSPMKGHSHVYWYRQLPEEGLKFMVYLQKENIIDESGMPKERFSAEFPKEGPSILRIQQVVRGDSAAYFCASSPRDRVYGYTFGSGTRLTVV.

The chain couples TRBV6-1 to TRBJ2-1; 11 bases are shared with TRBD2. The CDR3 covers 17 residues. With 8 bases clipped from V and 0 bases from J, the junction kept 9 bases outside the gene matches. The V gene's germline CDR1 is MNHNS and CDR2 SASEGT. The CDR3 region is CASCVLAGGRSYNEQFF. CDR3 bases: TGTGCCAGCTGTGTCCTAGCGGGGGGCCGCTCCTACAATGAGCAGTTCTTC.

The chain uses TRBV11-2 and TRBJ1-6; TRBD1 matches at 8 bases. This CDR3 contains 12 residues. Germline V gene sequence: CDR1 SGHAT, CDR2 FQNNGV. V dropped 8 bases and J dropped 7; count of bases not matched to a gene: 1. Here the CDR3 reads CASRTGNSPLHF. CDR3 sequence (DNA): TGTGCCAGCCGGACAGGGAATTCACCCCTCCACTTT. Filled out from reference TRBV11-2 and TRBJ1-6, the complete variable domain reads EAGVAQSPRYKIIEKRQSVAFWCNPISGHATLYWYQQILGQGPKLLIQFQNNGVVDDSQLPKDRFSAERLKGVDSTLKIQPAKLEDSAVYLCASRTGNSPLHFGNGTRLTVT.

The chain joins TRBV30 to TRBJ1-2; D uncertain. From germline, CDR1 is GTSNPN and CDR2 SVGIG (reference sequence). V lost 0 bases and J 2 bases, leaving 19 bases between the germline ends. This CDR3 is built from 17 residues. In DNA, the CDR3 is TGTGCCTGGAGTGTTAAAGTTTTTCTCCGGGGAAACTATGGCTACACCTTC. Its protein product is CAWSVKVFLRGNYGYTF.

The DNA of the CDR3 is TGCGCCAGCAGACCTTCGACAGGGATGAACACTGAAGCTTTCTTT. Protein product: CASRPSTGMNTEAFF. The chain joins TRBV10-1 to TRBJ1-1, with 7 positions matching TRBD1. This CDR3 contains 15 residues. CDR1 is WNHNN and CDR2 is SYGVQD in the germline V gene (reference sequence). J was trimmed by 0 bases and V by 6 bases; bases with no gene match: 7.

The chain carries TRBV30 and TRBJ1-1, with D uncertain. Germline lookup yields CDR1 GTSNPN and CDR2 SVGIG (reference sequence). This CDR3 contains 13 residues. V gave up 1 base and J gave up 7 bases, with 13 bases separating them. In DNA form, the CDR3 reads TGTGCCTGGAGTGGACGAGGGAGGGATGAAGCTTTCTTT. Translated, it gives CAWSGRGRDEAFF. Full variable domain (outside the CDR3, taken from reference TRBV30 and TRBJ1-1): SQTIHQWPATLVQPVGSPLSLECTVEGTSNPNLYWYRQAAGRGLQLLFYSVGIGQISSEVPQNLSASRPQDRQFILSSKKLLLSDSGFYLCAWSGRGRDEAFFGQGTRLTVV.

The chain uses TRBV28 and TRBJ1-5, with a possible D match to TRBD1 (5 bases). Germline loops: CDR1 MDHEN, CDR2 SYDVKM. V shed 2 bases and J shed 6 bases, with 11 bases lying between them. The CDR3 covers 14 residues. This CDR3 reads CASSLQGMFQPQHF. DNA of the CDR3: TGTGCCAGCAGTTTACAGGGAATGTTTCAGCCCCAGCATTTT.